A selection of T cell receptor beta chains follows, all from one sample in a study of T-cell memory formation after mild COVID-19. TCRdb re-called the 5' RACE reads through MiXCR, storing one row per CDR3 protein. The sample yields 250,000 to 350,000 distinct CDR3 sequences, approximately 20% seen once. The sequenced sample was PBMCs or a T cell subset sorted from them (not recorded which). Source of these receptors: a man aged 18 to 30 who had mild COVID-19 (a few samples of this study predate the infection). Cell type and time point are not known. Both conserved end residues are part of each CDR3. D genes are given only for firm matches. Clone size is not always given. Where it is, it says once, few, many or a class for expanded clones.

V gene	D gene	J gene	clone size	CDR3 protein	CDR3 DNA
TRBV7-9	NA	TRBJ2-5	NA	CASSLITVWVETQYF	TGTGCCAGCAGCTTAATCACAGTCTGGGTGGAGACCCAGTACTTC
TRBV6-2/TRBV6-3	TRBD1	TRBJ2-6	few	CASSYSRQGGPGANVLTF	TGTGCCAGCAGTTACTCGAGACAGGGCGGACCCGGGGCCAACGTCCTGACTTTC
TRBV12-3/TRBV12-4	NA	TRBJ2-1	many	CASSPLGSYNEQFF	TGTGCCAGCAGCCCCCTCGGGTCCTACAATGAGCAGTTCTTC
TRBV5-1	TRBD1	TRBJ2-2	NA	CASSLATGGAIGELFF	TGCGCCAGCAGCTTGGCTACAGGGGGCGCGATCGGGGAGCTGTTTTTT
TRBV6-5	TRBD1	TRBJ1-6	NA	CASGRDRDSPLHF	TGTGCCAGCGGACGGGACAGGGATTCACCCCTCCACTTT
TRBV30	NA	TRBJ2-7	NA	CAWSRLYEQYF	TGTGCCTGGAGTAGACTTTACGAGCAGTACTTC
TRBV5-1	NA	TRBJ1-1	few	CASSLQSTYTEAFF	TGCGCCAGCAGCTTGCAGTCCACCTACACTGAAGCTTTCTTT
TRBV9	TRBD2	TRBJ2-7	NA	CASSVSGSGRESEQYF	TGTGCCAGCAGCGTTTCCGGCTCCGGGAGGGAAAGCGAGCAGTACTTC
TRBV4-1	NA	TRBJ2-5	NA	CASSQEELRQETQYF	TGCGCCAGCAGCCAAGAGGAGCTCCGTCAAGAGACCCAGTACTTC
TRBV4-2	TRBD1	TRBJ2-2	NA	CASSLRDRDSGELFF	TGTGCCAGCAGCCTGCGGGACAGGGACAGCGGGGAGCTGTTTTTT
TRBV12-3/TRBV12-4	NA	TRBJ2-3	NA	CASSFGALSQYF	TGTGCCAGCAGTTTCGGAGCCCTCAGCCAGTATTTT
TRBV28	NA	TRBJ2-3	few	CASRGYTDTQYF	TGTGCCAGCAGAGGATACACAGATACGCAGTATTTT
TRBV27	NA	TRBJ1-6	NA	CASSLRGAYNSPLHF	TGTGCCAGCAGTTTACGGGGGGCGTATAATTCACCCCTCCACTTT
TRBV5-4	NA	TRBJ2-3	NA	CASSPQEQGYTDTQYF	TGTGCCAGCAGCCCACAGGAGCAGGGATACACAGATACGCAGTATTTT
TRBV6-5	NA	TRBJ1-5	NA	CASSASGVSNQPQHF	TGTGCCAGCAGTGCGTCAGGGGTGAGCAATCAGCCCCAGCATTTT
TRBV27	TRBD1	TRBJ1-3	few	CASSDRVGNTIYF	TGTGCCAGCAGTGACAGGGTTGGAAACACCATATATTTT
TRBV2	TRBD1	TRBJ2-5	few	CATDRDRGVGETQYF	TGTGCCACCGATCGGGACAGGGGAGTTGGCGAGACCCAGTACTTC
TRBV4-1	TRBD1	TRBJ2-7	NA	CASSQADRASYEQYF	TGCGCCAGCAGCCAAGCCGACAGGGCCTCCTACGAGCAGTACTTC
TRBV5-1	NA	TRBJ2-7	NA	CASGTRRGGYEQYF	TGCGCCAGCGGCACGCGGCGAGGCGGCTACGAGCAGTACTTC
TRBV5-1	TRBD1	TRBJ1-1	few	CASSSSPGQGTEAFF	TGCGCCAGCAGCTCAAGCCCGGGACAGGGCACTGAAGCTTTCTTT
TRBV15	NA	TRBJ2-2	NA	CATSRVGSPNTGELFF	TGTGCCACCAGCAGAGTCGGGTCCCCGAACACCGGGGAGCTGTTTTTT
TRBV10-3	NA	TRBJ2-5	NA	CATGGDRVSETQYF	TGTGCCACCGGGGGGGACAGGGTTTCCGAGACCCAGTACTTC
TRBV7-6	NA	TRBJ1-4	NA	CASSLFGQGSPNEKLFF	TGTGCCAGCAGCTTATTCGGGCAGGGCTCTCCTAATGAAAAACTGTTTTTT
TRBV10-3	NA	TRBJ1-2	few	CAISESIQTSGYGYTF	TGTGCCATCAGTGAGTCGATACAAACTTCAGGGTATGGCTACACCTTC
TRBV12-3/TRBV12-4	TRBD1	TRBJ2-1	NA	CASSLPAWTGRNEQFF	TGTGCCAGCAGCCTTCCCGCTTGGACAGGGAGGAATGAGCAGTTCTTC
TRBV20-1	NA	TRBJ1-5	many	CSASKLAGQPQHF	TGCAGTGCTAGTAAATTGGCCGGTCAGCCCCAGCATTTT
TRBV5-1	TRBD2	TRBJ2-1	NA	CASSPSAGGATYNEQFF	TGCGCCAGCAGCCCGTCGGCCGGGGGGGCCACCTACAATGAGCAGTTCTTC
TRBV19	NA	TRBJ2-1	few	CATNGGPSYNEQFF	TGTGCCACTAATGGGGGCCCCTCCTACAATGAGCAGTTCTTC
TRBV5-1	TRBD1	TRBJ1-1	few	CASSSTPGTGEAFF	TGCGCCAGCAGCTCAACCCCCGGGACAGGGGAAGCTTTCTTT
TRBV6-7	NA	TRBJ1-5	NA	CASSYSGRKYSNQPQHF	TGTGCCAGCAGTTACTCGGGAAGGAAGTATAGCAATCAGCCCCAGCATTTT
TRBV28	NA	TRBJ1-2	many	CASSTERYGYTF	TGTGCCAGCAGCACGGAGCGATATGGCTACACCTTC
TRBV4-3	NA	TRBJ1-2	NA	CASSQEPGSYGYTF	TGCGCCAGCAGCCAAGAACCAGGGAGCTATGGCTACACCTTC
TRBV6-4	TRBD1	TRBJ2-2	many	CASSDGTDTGELFF	TGTGCCAGCAGTGATGGGACAGACACCGGGGAGCTGTTTTTT
TRBV5-8	NA	TRBJ2-5	NA	CASSGRQVGYF	TGTGCCAGCAGCGGGAGACAGGTCGGGTACTTC
TRBV5-1	TRBD1	TRBJ1-2	many	CASSLGWTGVNYGYTF	TGCGCCAGCAGCTTGGGCTGGACAGGGGTTAACTATGGCTACACCTTC
TRBV6-5	NA	TRBJ2-5	few	CASSYKGQSQETQYF	TGTGCCAGCAGTTACAAGGGGCAGTCACAAGAGACCCAGTACTTC
TRBV6-5	TRBD1	TRBJ1-2	NA	CASSPSPGGANYGYTF	TGTGCCAGCAGCCCGTCTCCAGGGGGTGCTAACTATGGCTACACCTTC
TRBV19	NA	TRBJ2-5	NA	CASSRRDSQETQYF	TGTGCCAGTAGTCGACGGGACTCCCAAGAGACCCAGTACTTC
TRBV6-6	TRBD2	TRBJ2-1	few	CASSYSSGGGEQFF	TGTGCCAGCAGTTACTCTAGCGGGGGTGGTGAGCAGTTCTTC
TRBV7-8	TRBD2	TRBJ2-5	few	CASSIRTSGGKIQETQYF	TGTGCCAGCAGCATCCGGACTAGCGGGGGGAAGATACAAGAGACCCAGTACTTC
TRBV2	NA	TRBJ2-3	NA	CASSDALSSGDTQYF	TGTGCCAGCAGTGACGCTTTGTCGAGCGGGGATACGCAGTATTTT
TRBV5-1	TRBD2	TRBJ2-1	many	CASRHSGGDYNEQFF	TGCGCCAGCAGGCATAGCGGGGGGGACTACAATGAGCAGTTCTTC